This T cell receptor beta chain was profiled in a study of blood T cell repertoires in COVID-19. About the study: Specimens from acute and convalescent COVID-19 originated in the United States, Italy and Spain. T cells, B-cell-depleted T cells, or PBMCs provided the cDNA or gDNA that served as material.

Only a few counts were recorded for this clone. Original data processing: Amplified reference gene primers provided the basis for estimating nucleated cell counts. Assay used: immunoSEQ multiplex PCR; TCRdb lists only in-frame clones, some missing. V and J calls plus clone size are reproduced from that table; the DNA served to infer D and trimming. The repertoire holds roughly 190,000 clones, 90% seen once, with around 0.5% in the top ten. Input material: peripheral blood. This TCR was recovered from a man in his fifties with acute or convalescent COVID-19.

Here the CDR3 DNA reads TGTGCCAGCAGTCCCCGTTGGGAGGTAGGCTACACCTTC. Its translation is CASSPRWEVGYTF. The chain is built from TRBV6-6 and TRBJ1-2; D call uncertain. This CDR3 contains 13 residues. V lost 5 bases and J 8 bases, leaving 15 bases between the germline ends. The germline V gene has CDR1 MNHNY and CDR2 SVGAGI (reference sequence).